The 13 T cell receptor beta chains listed next were all sequenced from one sample in a study of Graves' ophthalmopathy and Graves' hyperthyroidism. Amplified TCR beta CDR3 regions were obtained using RNA transcripts as template. The library came from an HTBI-primed first-round RT-PCR and a second-round multiplex PCR. TCRdb redid the calling of the multiplex PCR reads with MiXCR, one entry per CDR3 protein. The sample consists of hundreds of thousands of distinct CDR3 sequences, 22% of them appearing once. Sequencing used peripheral blood. All receptors derive from a young woman with stable Graves' hyperthyroidism. Some clones in this sample may be carry-over from other donors' samples.

This clonotype was observed a handful of times. The chain has TRBV5-1 and TRBJ2-2, with D possibly matching TRBD2 (5 bases). Trimming shortened V by 2 bases and J by 10 bases, and 15 bases separated the two germline ends. The CDR3 covers 14 residues. Germline lookup yields CDR1 SGHRS and CDR2 YFSETQ. The CDR3 DNA reads as TGCGCCAGCAGCTTCCGCGGGCGGTACGCGGAGCTGTTTTTT. As protein: CASSFRGRYAELFF.

J is TRBJ1-2 and V is TRBV2, with D hard to call. Germline-derived CDR1 and CDR2 are SNHLY and FYNNEI. The V gene lost 11 bases and the J gene lost 8 bases, with 6 bases spanning the gap. CDR3 size: 8 residues. The CDR3 here is CARSGYTF. In DNA form, the CDR3 reads TGTGCCCGGTCCGGCTACACCTTC. Looking up the rest from reference TRBV2 and TRBJ1-2 gives the full variable domain: EPEVTQTPSHQVTQMGQEVILRCVPISNHLYFYWYRQILGQKVEFLVSFYNNEISEKSEIFDDQFSVERPDGSNFTLKIRSTKLEDSAMYFCARSGYTFGSGTRLTVV.

This clonotype was recorded many times. This chain links TRBV2 with TRBJ2-7; D possibly corresponds to TRBD1 (6 bases). CDR1 SNHLY and CDR2 FYNNEI come from the germline V gene. V gave up 8 bases and J gave up 4 bases, with 12 bases separating them. The CDR3 runs 12 residues. DNA of the CDR3: TGTGCCAGCGGCGAGACAGGTTACGAGCAGTACTTC. This encodes CASGETGYEQYF.

The chain recombines TRBV19 with TRBJ2-7, with no clear D. Trimming cost V 4 bases and J 1 base, with 11 bases left between them. This CDR3 contains 14 residues. Germline assignment: CDR1 LNHDA and CDR2 SQIVND (reference sequence). CDR3 DNA sequence: TGTGCCAGTAGTAAAACGGACGTTTCCTACGAGCAGTACTTC. Amino acids: CASSKTDVSYEQYF.

This chain joins TRBV6-2 or TRBV6-3 and TRBJ1-2, with 7 nucleotides matching TRBD1. The CDR3 has 15 residues. Germline CDR1 and CDR2: MNHEY and SVGEGT. V shed 5 bases, J shed 1 base, and the junction held 7 bases outside the gene matches. The CDR3: CASSGGTDLNYGYTF. CDR3 in DNA: TGTGCCAGCAGTGGAGGGACAGATCTTAACTATGGCTACACCTTC.

About this clonotype: This may arise from a read error, as a much more abundant clone is one base away. The V call is TRBV5-1, the J call TRBJ1-1, with 8 bases fitting TRBD1. Germline V lookup: CDR1 SGHRS, CDR2 YFSETQ. The CDR3 has 14 amino acids. The V and J ends lost 3 bases and 3 bases, in that order; junction bases with no gene match: 4. CDR3 amino acids: CASSSQQGDTEAFF. DNA for the CDR3: TGCGCCAGCAGCTCACAACAGGGGGACACTGAAGCTTTCTTT.

This clonotype was picked up many times. V is TRBV15 and J is TRBJ2-7, with D perhaps TRBD1 or TRBD2 (6 bases each). Germline assignment: CDR1 LNHNV and CDR2 YYDKDF (reference sequence). CDR3 length: 15 residues. The V and J ends lost 3 bases and 5 bases respectively, with 17 bases between them. CDR3 loop: CATSRRRGGGNEQYF. For the CDR3, the DNA is TGTGCCACCAGCAGGAGGAGAGGGGGAGGTAACGAGCAGTACTTC.

The chain combines TRBV10-3 with TRBJ1-1; 8 positions agree with TRBD1. V was pared by 6 bases and J by 1 base, with 7 bases of the junction left unmatched. Germline assignment: CDR1 ENHRY and CDR2 SYGVKD. This CDR3 comprises 15 residues. The CDR3 protein is CAISGTGLPNTEAFF. The CDR3 DNA follows: TGTGCCATCAGCGGGACAGGCCTCCCGAACACTGAAGCTTTCTTT.

This clonotype was seen at least ten times. The chain combines TRBV27 with TRBJ2-7; possible D gene TRBD2, 7 bases. The CDR3 sequence is 13 residues long. The V gene's germline CDR1 is MNHEY and CDR2 SMNVEV (reference sequence). Deletions cut 6 bases from V and 3 bases from J, with 12 bases between. The CDR3 DNA reads TGTGCCAGCAGCATAGGGGGGGGCTACGAGCAGTACTTC. Its protein is CASSIGGGYEQYF.

This clonotype was seen repeatedly, ten times or more. The chain recombines TRBV2 with TRBJ1-1; 7 bases map to TRBD1. The ends lost 11 bases at V and 4 bases at J; junction bases unmatched: 22. This CDR3 spans 17 amino acids. Germline values: CDR1 SNHLY, CDR2 FYNNEI. The CDR3 sequence: CARLEGAGSGQGTEAFF. The CDR3 coding sequence is TGTGCCCGTTTGGAGGGGGCAGGGTCGGGTCAAGGCACTGAAGCTTTCTTT.

This chain connects TRBV12-3 or TRBV12-4 to TRBJ1-2; D ambiguous. The V end was cut by 3 bases, the J end by 8 bases, with 7 bases between. The CDR3 covers 11 residues. CDR3 DNA: TGTGCCAGCAGTTTCAGATCGGGCTACACCTTC. This gives the protein CASSFRSGYTF.

The chain is built from TRBV7-8 and TRBJ2-7, with D maybe TRBD1 (5 bases). Germline V CDR1 and CDR2: SGHVS, FQNEAQ. V was cut by 6 bases and J by 3 bases, with 15 bases left in between. This CDR3 is 14 amino acids long. The CDR3 DNA sequence: TGTGCCAGCAGGAAAGGGGTGTCTAACTACGAGCAGTACTTC. It is translated as CASRKGVSNYEQYF.

This clonotype was counted ten times or more. This rearrangement joins TRBV9 to TRBJ1-1; possibly TRBD1 for D (6 bases). In germline, CDR1 is SGDLS, CDR2 YYNGEE. This CDR3 region has 14 residues. V lost 7 bases and J lost 10, with 23 bases in between. In nucleotides, the CDR3 is TGTGCCAGCGGAGGGATAAACAGGGTCGGCGGAGCTTTCTTT. Protein sequence: CASGGINRVGGAFF.